This TCR beta chain stems from a study of T cell responses to AZD1222 COVID-19 vaccine. Turning to the study itself: Pooling was applied to second doses at about 4 or about 12 weeks. The study's findings and limits: Among spike-specific TCRs, nearly half reportedly target unmutated variant regions. The study identified only a handful of AZD1222 recipients as seropositive at baseline. Donors in the cohort were predominantly white British and more often female, and clonal diversity was possibly underestimated.

Worth noting for this clone: Its antigen remains unidentified.

Sequencing used immunoSEQ multiplex PCR; TCRdb keeps in-frame clones, though not all of them. Of 95,000 to 150,000 clones in the sample, 80% to 90% were seen once. V lost 5 bases, J lost 6 bases, and 16 bases lay in between. The germline CDR1 and CDR2 sequences are KGHDR and SFDVKD. The CDR3 covers 15 residues. The chain joins TRBV24-1 to TRBJ2-1; possible D gene TRBD2, 5 bases. The receptor was isolated from an adult in good health. Sequencing was performed on peripheral blood, taken on day 0 of AZD1222 vaccination. CDR3 nucleotide sequence: TGTGCCACCAGTGGTCAGCGGACCCCCTCCAATGAGCAGTTCTTC. This translates into CATSGQRTPSNEQFF.